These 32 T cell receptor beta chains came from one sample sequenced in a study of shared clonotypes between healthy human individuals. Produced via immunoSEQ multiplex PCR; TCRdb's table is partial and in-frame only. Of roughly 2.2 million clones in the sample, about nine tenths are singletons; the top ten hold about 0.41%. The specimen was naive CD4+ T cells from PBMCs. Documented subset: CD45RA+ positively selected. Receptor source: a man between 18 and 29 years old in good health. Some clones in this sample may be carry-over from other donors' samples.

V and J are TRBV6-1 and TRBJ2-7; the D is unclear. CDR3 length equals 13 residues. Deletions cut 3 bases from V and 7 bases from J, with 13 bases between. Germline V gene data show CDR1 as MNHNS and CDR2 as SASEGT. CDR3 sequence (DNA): TGTGCCAGCAGTGATCGACACCCGCGGGAGCAGTACTTC. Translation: CASSDRHPREQYF.

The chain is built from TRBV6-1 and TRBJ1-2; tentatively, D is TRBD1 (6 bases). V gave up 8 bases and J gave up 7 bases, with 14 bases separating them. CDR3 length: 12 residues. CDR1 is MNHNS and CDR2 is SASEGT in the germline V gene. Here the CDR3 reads CASGTPDPGYTF. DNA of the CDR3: TGTGCCAGCGGGACACCAGACCCTGGCTACACCTTC.

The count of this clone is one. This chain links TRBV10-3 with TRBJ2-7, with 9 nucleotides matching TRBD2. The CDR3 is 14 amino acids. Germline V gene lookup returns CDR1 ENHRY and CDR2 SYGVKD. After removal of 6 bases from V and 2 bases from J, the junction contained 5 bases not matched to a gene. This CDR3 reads CAISRGLAAYEQYF. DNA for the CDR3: TGTGCCATCAGCAGGGGACTAGCAGCCTACGAGCAGTACTTC.

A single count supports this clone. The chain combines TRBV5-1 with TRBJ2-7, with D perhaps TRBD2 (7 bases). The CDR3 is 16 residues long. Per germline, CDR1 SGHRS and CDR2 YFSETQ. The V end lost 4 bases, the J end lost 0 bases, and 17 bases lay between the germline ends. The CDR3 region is CASSRRGGISSYEQYF. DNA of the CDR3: TGCGCCAGCAGCCGGAGGGGGGGCATCAGCTCCTACGAGCAGTACTTC. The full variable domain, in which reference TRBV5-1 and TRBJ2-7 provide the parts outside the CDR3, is KAGVTQTPRYLIKTRGQQVTLSCSPISGHRSVSWYQQTPGQGLQFLFEYFSETQRNKGNFPGRFSGRQFSNSRSEMNVSTLELGDSALYLCASSRRGGISSYEQYFGPGTRLTVT.

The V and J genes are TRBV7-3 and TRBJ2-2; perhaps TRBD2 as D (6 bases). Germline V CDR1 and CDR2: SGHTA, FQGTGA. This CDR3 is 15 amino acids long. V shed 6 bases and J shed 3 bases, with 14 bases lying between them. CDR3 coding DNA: TGTGCCAGCAGGATCGGAGGGGCGCACACCGGGGAGCTGTTTTTT. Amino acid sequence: CASRIGGAHTGELFF.

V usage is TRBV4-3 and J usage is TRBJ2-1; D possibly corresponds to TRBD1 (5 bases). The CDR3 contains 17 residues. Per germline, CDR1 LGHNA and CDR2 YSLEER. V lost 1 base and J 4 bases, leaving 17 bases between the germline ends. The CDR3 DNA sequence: TGCGCCAGCAGCCAAGTCCCTCAGGGAACCGTTTACAATGAGCAGTTCTTC. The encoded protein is CASSQVPQGTVYNEQFF.

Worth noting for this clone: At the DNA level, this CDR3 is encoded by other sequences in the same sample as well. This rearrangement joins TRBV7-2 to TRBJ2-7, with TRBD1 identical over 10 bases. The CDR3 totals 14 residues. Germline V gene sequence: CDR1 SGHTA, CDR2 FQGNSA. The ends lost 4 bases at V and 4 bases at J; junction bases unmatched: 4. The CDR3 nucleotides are TGTGCCAGCAGCTCCCCGGGACAGGGGTACGAGCAGTACTTC. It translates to CASSSPGQGYEQYF. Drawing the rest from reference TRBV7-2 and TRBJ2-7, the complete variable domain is GAGVSQSPSNKVTEKGKDVELRCDPISGHTALYWYRQSLGQGLEFLIYFQGNSAPDKSGLPSDRFSAERTGGSVSTLTIQRTQQEDSAVYLCASSSPGQGYEQYFGPGTRLTVT.

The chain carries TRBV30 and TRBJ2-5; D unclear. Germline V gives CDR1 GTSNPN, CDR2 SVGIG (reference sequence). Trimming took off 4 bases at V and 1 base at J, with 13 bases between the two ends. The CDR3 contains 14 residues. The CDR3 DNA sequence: TGTGCCTGGACTCTGGGAAACGGCCAAGAGACCCAGTACTTC. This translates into CAWTLGNGQETQYF. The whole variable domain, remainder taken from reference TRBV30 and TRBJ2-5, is SQTIHQWPATLVQPVGSPLSLECTVEGTSNPNLYWYRQAAGRGLQLLFYSVGIGQISSEVPQNLSASRPQDRQFILSSKKLLLSDSGFYLCAWTLGNGQETQYFGPGTRLLVL.

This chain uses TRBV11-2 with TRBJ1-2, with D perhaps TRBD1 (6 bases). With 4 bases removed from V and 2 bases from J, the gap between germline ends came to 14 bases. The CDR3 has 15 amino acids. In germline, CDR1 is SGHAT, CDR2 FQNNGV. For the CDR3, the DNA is TGTGCCAGCAGCTCCTTGGGGGGCTTAAACTATGGCTACACCTTC. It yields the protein CASSSLGGLNYGYTF. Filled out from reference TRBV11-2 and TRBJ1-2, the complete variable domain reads EAGVAQSPRYKIIEKRQSVAFWCNPISGHATLYWYQQILGQGPKLLIQFQNNGVVDDSQLPKDRFSAERLKGVDSTLKIQPAKLEDSAVYLCASSSLGGLNYGYTFGSGTRLTVV.

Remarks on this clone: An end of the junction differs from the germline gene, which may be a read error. CDR3 region: CASRYSDSGAYEQYF. The DNA for the CDR3 is TGTGCCAGCAGGTACTCGGACAGCGGAGCCTACGAGCAGTACTTC. V and J are TRBV6-5 and TRBJ2-7; perhaps TRBD1 as D (6 bases). The germline CDR1 and CDR2 sequences are MNHEY and SVGAGI. The CDR3 has 15 amino acids.

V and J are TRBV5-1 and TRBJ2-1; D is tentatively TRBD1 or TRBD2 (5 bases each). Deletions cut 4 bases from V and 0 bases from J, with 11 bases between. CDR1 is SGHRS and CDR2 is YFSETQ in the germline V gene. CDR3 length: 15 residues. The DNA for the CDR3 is TGCGCCAGCAGCGGGGACGCGAGCTCCTACAATGAGCAGTTCTTC. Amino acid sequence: CASSGDASSYNEQFF.

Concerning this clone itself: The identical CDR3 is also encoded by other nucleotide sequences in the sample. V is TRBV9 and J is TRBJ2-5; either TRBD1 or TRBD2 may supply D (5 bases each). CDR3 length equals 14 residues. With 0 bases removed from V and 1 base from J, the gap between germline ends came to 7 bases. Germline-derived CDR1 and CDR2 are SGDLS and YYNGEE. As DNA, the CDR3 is TGTGCCAGCAGCGTAGGTGGGACCCAAGAGACCCAGTACTTC. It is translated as CASSVGGTQETQYF.

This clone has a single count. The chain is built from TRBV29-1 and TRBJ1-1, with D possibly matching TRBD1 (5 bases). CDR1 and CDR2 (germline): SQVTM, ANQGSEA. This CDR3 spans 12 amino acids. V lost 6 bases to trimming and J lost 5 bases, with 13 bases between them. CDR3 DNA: TGCAGCGTGCGGGGGTGGGGGACTGAAGCTTTCTTT. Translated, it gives CSVRGWGTEAFF.

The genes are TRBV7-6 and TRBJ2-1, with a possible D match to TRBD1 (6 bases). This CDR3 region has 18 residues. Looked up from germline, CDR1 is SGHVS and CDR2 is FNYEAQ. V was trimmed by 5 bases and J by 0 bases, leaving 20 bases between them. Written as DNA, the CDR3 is TGTGCCAGCAGCCTAAGTCTCCCTGCGGACAGCTCCTACAATGAGCAGTTCTTC. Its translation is CASSLSLPADSSYNEQFF.

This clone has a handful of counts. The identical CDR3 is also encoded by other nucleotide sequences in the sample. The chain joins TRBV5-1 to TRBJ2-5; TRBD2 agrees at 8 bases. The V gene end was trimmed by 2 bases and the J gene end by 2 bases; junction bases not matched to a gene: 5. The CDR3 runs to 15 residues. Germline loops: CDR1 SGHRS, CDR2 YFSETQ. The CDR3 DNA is TGCGCCAGCAGCTTACCAGCGGGAGATCAAGAGACCCAGTACTTC. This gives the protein CASSLPAGDQETQYF.

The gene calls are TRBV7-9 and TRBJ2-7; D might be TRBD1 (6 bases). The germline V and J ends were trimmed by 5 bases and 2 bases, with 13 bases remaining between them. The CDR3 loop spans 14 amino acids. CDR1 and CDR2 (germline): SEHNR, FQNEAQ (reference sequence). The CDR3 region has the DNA TGTGCCAGCAGCCTAAATACAGGGACCTACGAGCAGTACTTC. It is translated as CASSLNTGTYEQYF.

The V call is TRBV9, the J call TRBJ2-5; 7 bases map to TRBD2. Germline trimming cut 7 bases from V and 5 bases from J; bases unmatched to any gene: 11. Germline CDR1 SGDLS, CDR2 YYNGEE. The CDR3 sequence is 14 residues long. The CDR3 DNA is TGTGCCAGCGGCTCTTCGGGGGGTTGGGAGACCCAGTACTTC. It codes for CASGSSGGWETQYF.

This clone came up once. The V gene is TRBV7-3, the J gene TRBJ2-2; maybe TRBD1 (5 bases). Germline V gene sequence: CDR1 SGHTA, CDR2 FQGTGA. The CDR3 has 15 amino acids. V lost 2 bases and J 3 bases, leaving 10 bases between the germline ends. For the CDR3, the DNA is TGTGCCAGCAGCTTATTTTTAGGGGACACCGGGGAGCTGTTTTTT. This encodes CASSLFLGDTGELFF.

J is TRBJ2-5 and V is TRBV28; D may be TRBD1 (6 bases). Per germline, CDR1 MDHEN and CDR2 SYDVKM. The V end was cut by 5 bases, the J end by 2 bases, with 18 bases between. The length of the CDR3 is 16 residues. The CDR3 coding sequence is TGTGCCAGCAGTCAACCTATGGGGGCCAATCAAGAGACCCAGTACTTC. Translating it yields CASSQPMGANQETQYF.

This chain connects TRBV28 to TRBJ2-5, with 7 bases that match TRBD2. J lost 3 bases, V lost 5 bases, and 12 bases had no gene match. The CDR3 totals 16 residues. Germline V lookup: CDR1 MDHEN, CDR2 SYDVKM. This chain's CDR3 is CASSEPRNRGEETQYF. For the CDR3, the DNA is TGTGCCAGCAGTGAGCCAAGGAATCGGGGGGAAGAGACCCAGTACTTC.

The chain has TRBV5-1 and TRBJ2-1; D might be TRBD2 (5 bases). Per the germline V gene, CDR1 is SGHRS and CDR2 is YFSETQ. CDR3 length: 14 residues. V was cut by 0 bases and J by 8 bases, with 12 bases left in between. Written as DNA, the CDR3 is TGCGCCAGCAGCTTGGTTGGGAGCTCAGATGAGCAGTTCTTC. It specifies CASSLVGSSDEQFF. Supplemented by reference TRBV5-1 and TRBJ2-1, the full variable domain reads KAGVTQTPRYLIKTRGQQVTLSCSPISGHRSVSWYQQTPGQGLQFLFEYFSETQRNKGNFPGRFSGRQFSNSRSEMNVSTLELGDSALYLCASSLVGSSDEQFFGPGTRLTVL.

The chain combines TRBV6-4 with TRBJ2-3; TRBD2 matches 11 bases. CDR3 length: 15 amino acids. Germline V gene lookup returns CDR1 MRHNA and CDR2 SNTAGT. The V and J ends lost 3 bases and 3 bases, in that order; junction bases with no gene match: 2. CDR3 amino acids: CASSDRLAGTDTQYF. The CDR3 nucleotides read TGTGCCAGCAGTGATCGACTAGCGGGAACAGATACGCAGTATTTT.

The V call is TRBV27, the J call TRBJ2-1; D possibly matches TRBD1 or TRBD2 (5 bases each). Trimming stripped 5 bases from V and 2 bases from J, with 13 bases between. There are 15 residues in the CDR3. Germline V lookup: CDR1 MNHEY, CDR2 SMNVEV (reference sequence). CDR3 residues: CASSVRDPTYNEQFF. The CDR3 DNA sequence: TGTGCCAGCAGTGTCCGGGACCCCACCTACAATGAGCAGTTCTTC.

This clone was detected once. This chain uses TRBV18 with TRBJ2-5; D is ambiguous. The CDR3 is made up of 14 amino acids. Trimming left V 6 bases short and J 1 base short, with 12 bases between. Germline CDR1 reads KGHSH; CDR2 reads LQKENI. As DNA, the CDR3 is TGTGCCAGCTCCCCCTCCGGCTTCCAAGAGACCCAGTACTTC. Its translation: CASSPSGFQETQYF.

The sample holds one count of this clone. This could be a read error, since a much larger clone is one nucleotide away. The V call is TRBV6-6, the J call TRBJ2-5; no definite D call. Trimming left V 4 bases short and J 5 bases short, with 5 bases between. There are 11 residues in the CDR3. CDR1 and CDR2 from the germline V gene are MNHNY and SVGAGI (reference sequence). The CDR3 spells CASSLEETQYF. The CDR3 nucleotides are TGTGCCAGCAGTTTGGAGGAGACCCAGTACTTC.

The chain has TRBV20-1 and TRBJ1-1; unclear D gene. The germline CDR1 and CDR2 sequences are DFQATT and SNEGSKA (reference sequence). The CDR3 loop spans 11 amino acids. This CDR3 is CSPDRGTEAFF. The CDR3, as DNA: TGCAGCCCTGATCGGGGTACTGAAGCTTTCTTT.

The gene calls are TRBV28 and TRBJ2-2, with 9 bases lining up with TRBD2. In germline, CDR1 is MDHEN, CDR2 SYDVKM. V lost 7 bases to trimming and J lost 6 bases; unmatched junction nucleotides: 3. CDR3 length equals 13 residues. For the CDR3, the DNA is TGTGCCAGCAAGGTAGCGGGAGCCGGGGAGCTGTTTTTT. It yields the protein CASKVAGAGELFF.

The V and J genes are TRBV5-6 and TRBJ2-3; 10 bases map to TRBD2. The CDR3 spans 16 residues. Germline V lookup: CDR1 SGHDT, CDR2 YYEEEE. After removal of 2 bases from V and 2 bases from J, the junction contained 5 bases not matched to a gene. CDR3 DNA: TGTGCCAGCAGCTTAACGCTAGCGGGGGACACAGATACGCAGTATTTT. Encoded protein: CASSLTLAGDTDTQYF.

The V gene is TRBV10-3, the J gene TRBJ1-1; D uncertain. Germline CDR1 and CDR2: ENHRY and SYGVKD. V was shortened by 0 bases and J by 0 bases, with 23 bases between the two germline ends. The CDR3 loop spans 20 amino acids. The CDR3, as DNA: TGTGCCATCAGTGAGTCGGCCTCTAAACCAGACGGAACGATGAACACTGAAGCTTTCTTT. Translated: CAISESASKPDGTMNTEAFF.

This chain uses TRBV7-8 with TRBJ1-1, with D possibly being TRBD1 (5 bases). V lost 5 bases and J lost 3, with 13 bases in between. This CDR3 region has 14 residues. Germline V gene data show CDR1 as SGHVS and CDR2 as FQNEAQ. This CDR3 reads CASSAQGGDTEAFF. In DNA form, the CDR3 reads TGTGCCAGCAGCGCTCAGGGAGGGGACACTGAAGCTTTCTTT.

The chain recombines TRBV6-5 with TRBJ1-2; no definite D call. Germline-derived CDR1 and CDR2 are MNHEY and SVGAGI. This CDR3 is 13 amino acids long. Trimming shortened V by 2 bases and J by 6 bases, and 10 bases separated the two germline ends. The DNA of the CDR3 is TGTGCCAGCAGTTACCGCGCAGGTGATGGCTACACCTTC. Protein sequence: CASSYRAGDGYTF.

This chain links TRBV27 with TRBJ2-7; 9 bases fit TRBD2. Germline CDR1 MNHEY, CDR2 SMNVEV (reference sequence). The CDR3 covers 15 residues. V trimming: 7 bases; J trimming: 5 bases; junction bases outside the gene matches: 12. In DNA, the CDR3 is TGTGCCAGCACTCTAAGCGGGAGGAACCACCACGAGCAGTACTTC. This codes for CASTLSGRNHHEQYF.